These T cell receptor beta chains were read from a single sample in a study of control samples from healthy donors and cancer patients. TCRdb's copy holds only in-frame clones and misses some; the assay was immunoSEQ multiplex PCR. There are 95,000 to 150,000 clones in the sample; roughly 86% occur only once, and 2.9% lies in the top ten. Input material: blood. Receptor source: a man aged 55 to 70 in good health. CDR3s include the opening cysteine and the closing phenylalanine or tryptophan. The D gene is left open where the match is weak. Clone sizes are given selectively: once, few, many, or a class where the clone is expanded.

V: TRBV28; J: TRBJ1-5; size: .; D: TRBD1; DNA: TGTGCCAGCAGCTCACCACAGGGGGCACGAAGGGATCAGCCCCAGCATTTT; CDR3: CASSSPQGARRDQPQHF
V: TRBV7-2; J: TRBJ2-3; size: .; D: .; DNA: TGTGCCAGCAGCTCGGGGAAAGGGCCCATTGGAGATACGCAGTATTTT; CDR3: CASSSGKGPIGDTQYF
V: TRBV4-1; J: TRBJ2-2; size: .; D: .; DNA: TGCGCCAGCAGCCAAGGCGGCTTAATCGGGGAGCTGTTTTTT; CDR3: CASSQGGLIGELFF
V: TRBV19; J: TRBJ1-5; size: once; D: TRBD1; DNA: TGTGCCAGTAGGGGACAGGGGAGGGATCAGCCCCAGCATTTT; CDR3: CASRGQGRDQPQHF
V: TRBV7-2; J: TRBJ1-4; size: .; D: .; DNA: TGTGCCAGCAGCTCTCACAGGGATCTTAATGAAAAACTGTTTTTT; CDR3: CASSSHRDLNEKLFF
V: TRBV3-1/TRBV3-2; J: TRBJ2-5; size: .; D: TRBD2; DNA: TGTGCCAGCAGCAAGAGACTAGCGGGGGAAAAGACCCAGTACTTC; CDR3: CASSKRLAGEKTQYF
V: TRBV10-3; J: TRBJ2-7; size: .; D: TRBD1; DNA: TGTGCCATCAGTGATTTACAGGGGACCGAGCAGTACTTC; CDR3: CAISDLQGTEQYF
V: TRBV16; J: TRBJ1-1; size: .; D: .; DNA: TGTGCCAGCAGCCAATCTGGCAGAATGAACACTGAAGCTTTCTTT; CDR3: CASSQSGRMNTEAFF
V: TRBV12-5; J: TRBJ2-3; size: .; D: TRBD2; DNA: TGTGCTAGTGGTTTGGAACTACTTGAGGGGACTAGCGGCCCTAGCACAGATACGCAGTATTTT; CDR3: CASGLELLEGTSGPSTDTQYF
V: TRBV23-1; J: TRBJ2-7; size: .; D: .; DNA: TGCGCCAGCAGTCAACAAATGAAGGGCTACGAGCAGTACTTC; CDR3: CASSQQMKGYEQYF
V: TRBV15; J: TRBJ1-1; size: .; D: TRBD1; DNA: TGTGCCACCAGCAGCCTCAGACAGGGGGTCACTGAAGCTTTCTTT; CDR3: CATSSLRQGVTEAFF
V: TRBV4-1; J: TRBJ2-2; size: .; D: TRBD1; DNA: TGCGCCAGCAGCCAACCCTACAGGGGGCGCGACACCGGGGAGCTGTTTTTT; CDR3: CASSQPYRGRDTGELFF
V: TRBV7-2; J: TRBJ2-1; size: once; D: .; DNA: TGTGCCAGCAGCGTGCCGGGAAAAGCAGTCGATGAGCAGTTCTTC; CDR3: CASSVPGKAVDEQFF
V: TRBV13; J: TRBJ2-7; size: .; D: TRBD2; DNA: TGTGCCAGCAGCTCGGGGACTAGCTACGAGCAGTACTTC; CDR3: CASSSGTSYEQYF
V: TRBV27; J: TRBJ1-6; size: .; D: TRBD1; DNA: TGTGCCAGCAGTTTGGACAGGGCCTATAATTCACCCCTCCACTTT; CDR3: CASSLDRAYNSPLHF
V: TRBV9; J: TRBJ2-3; size: once; D: TRBD1; DNA: TGTGCCAGCAGCGTAGCCAAGACAGGGTCGGGCACAGATACGCAGTATTTT; CDR3: CASSVAKTGSGTDTQYF
V: TRBV6-5; J: TRBJ1-5; size: .; D: .; DNA: TGTGCCAGCAGGGAGGGGTACAATCAGCCCCAGCATTTT; CDR3: CASREGYNQPQHF
V: TRBV7-9; J: TRBJ2-2; size: .; D: .; DNA: TGTGCCAGCAGCCCCGGACTACAAAAGGGCGGGGAGCTGTTTTTT; CDR3: CASSPGLQKGGELFF
V: TRBV7-2; J: TRBJ2-7; size: .; D: TRBD2; DNA: TGTGCCAGCAGCACCTCAGCCGGGACTAACGAGCAGTACTTC; CDR3: CASSTSAGTNEQYF
V: TRBV3-1/TRBV3-2; J: TRBJ1-6; size: .; D: .; DNA: TGTGCCAGCAAAGGAGGTTTAATCGTCTCACCCCTCCACTTT; CDR3: CASKGGLIVSPLHF
V: TRBV6-2/TRBV6-3; J: TRBJ2-1; size: once; D: TRBD2; DNA: TGTGCCAGCAGTTACTCGAAACTAGCGGGGGCAAGGAATGAGCAGTTCTTC; CDR3: CASSYSKLAGARNEQFF
V: TRBV11-2; J: TRBJ1-1; size: .; D: .; DNA: TGTGCCAGCAGCCTCATTAGAGGTGATTCTGAAGCTTTCTTT; CDR3: CASSLIRGDSEAFF
V: TRBV28; J: TRBJ1-5; size: few; D: .; DNA: TGTGCCAGCAGTTTCGGGGGGTCCAATCAGCCCCAGCATTTT; CDR3: CASSFGGSNQPQHF
V: TRBV7-3; J: TRBJ2-1; size: .; D: TRBD1; DNA: TGTGCCAGCAGCTTATATCGACAGGGGGCGTATGAGCAGTTCTTC; CDR3: CASSLYRQGAYEQFF
V: TRBV7-2; J: TRBJ1-2; size: .; D: .; DNA: TGTGCCAGCAGCTTGAGAGGGATGACCCTCTATGGCTACACCTTC; CDR3: CASSLRGMTLYGYTF
V: TRBV29-1; J: TRBJ1-2; size: .; D: .; DNA: TGCAGCGCTGGATGGGGCCATGGCTACACCTTC; CDR3: CSAGWGHGYTF
V: TRBV28; J: TRBJ1-3; size: once; D: .; DNA: TGTGCCAGCAGTTTTGGTTACGTGAACTCTGGAAACACCATATATTTT; CDR3: CASSFGYVNSGNTIYF
V: TRBV10-3; J: TRBJ1-2; size: few; D: TRBD1; DNA: TGTGCCACGCGTGGACAGGGTGAGAGGTCTAACTATGGCTACACCTTC; CDR3: CATRGQGERSNYGYTF
V: TRBV27; J: TRBJ2-1; size: .; D: .; DNA: TGTGCCAGCGCGAAGGGGCGACCCCAAGAACTTCTCTACAATGAGCAGTTCTTC; CDR3: CASAKGRPQELLYNEQFF
V: TRBV6-5; J: TRBJ1-2; size: .; D: .; DNA: TGTGCCTCCGACCCGGGACTTAACTATGGCTACACCTTC; CDR3: CASDPGLNYGYTF
V: TRBV27; J: TRBJ2-3; size: .; D: .; DNA: TGTGCCAGCAGTTTAGCAGCCGCCCACCGTATAGATACGCAGTATTTT; CDR3: CASSLAAAHRIDTQYF
V: TRBV6-5; J: TRBJ2-2; size: .; D: TRBD1; DNA: TGTGCCAGCCGGGGACAGGGGCCCGGGGAGCTGTTTTTT; CDR3: CASRGQGPGELFF
V: TRBV7-2; J: TRBJ1-2; size: .; D: .; DNA: TGTGCCAGCAGCGTTGCGAGTTTTGGTGGCTACACCTTC; CDR3: CASSVASFGGYTF
V: TRBV29-1; J: TRBJ1-5; size: few; D: .; DNA: TGCAGCGTTGAAGATCTGGGACAGCCCCAGCATTTT; CDR3: CSVEDLGQPQHF
V: TRBV6-5; J: TRBJ2-5; size: .; D: TRBD1; DNA: TGTGCCAGCAGTTACTCGGACAGGGGGTTCGAGACCCAGTACTTC; CDR3: CASSYSDRGFETQYF
V: TRBV7-3; J: TRBJ2-1; size: few; D: .; DNA: TGTGCCAGCAGGGACGACGGGGGCGGAGAGATTTATTCTGGTGAGCAGTTCTTC; CDR3: CASRDDGGGEIYSGEQFF
V: TRBV7-9; J: TRBJ1-1; size: few; D: TRBD1; DNA: TGTGCCAGCAGCCCAGGGGGGACTATGAACACTGAAGCTTTCTTT; CDR3: CASSPGGTMNTEAFF
V: TRBV12-5; J: TRBJ1-2; size: .; D: .; DNA: TGTGCTAGTGGTTTGGTACGGAGCAGGGGAAACTATGGCTACACCTTC; CDR3: CASGLVRSRGNYGYTF
V: TRBV9; J: TRBJ1-5; size: .; D: .; DNA: TGTGCCAGCGGGGGGACCCTACCCAATCAGCCCCAGCATTTT; CDR3: CASGGTLPNQPQHF
V: TRBV27; J: TRBJ2-5; size: .; D: TRBD2; DNA: TGTGCCAGCAGTTTATCGAGGCTAGCGGGGGAGACCCAGTACTTC; CDR3: CASSLSRLAGETQYF
V: TRBV5-6; J: TRBJ1-5; size: once; D: TRBD1; DNA: TGTGCCAGCAGCCGGACAGGGGGAAACAATCAGCCCCAGCATTTT; CDR3: CASSRTGGNNQPQHF
V: TRBV7-8; J: TRBJ1-3; size: .; D: .; DNA: TGTGCCAGCAGCTTAATACGGGGCTCTGGAAACACCATATATTTT; CDR3: CASSLIRGSGNTIYF
V: TRBV3-1/TRBV3-2; J: TRBJ2-7; size: .; D: TRBD1; DNA: TGTGCCAGCAGCCAAGCCCCGGGACAGACCTACGAGCAGTACTTC; CDR3: CASSQAPGQTYEQYF
V: TRBV9; J: TRBJ1-3; size: .; D: .; DNA: TGTGCCAGCGGTACGCAAGCTGGAAACACCATATATTTT; CDR3: CASGTQAGNTIYF
V: TRBV18; J: TRBJ1-3; size: .; D: .; DNA: TGTGCCAGCTCGCAAAACCCTCAGGGAAACACCATATATTTT; CDR3: CASSQNPQGNTIYF
V: TRBV7-9; J: TRBJ1-3; size: .; D: .; DNA: TGTGCCAGCAGCCCAAGGACGGCCTCTGGAAACACCATATATTTT; CDR3: CASSPRTASGNTIYF
V: TRBV5-1; J: TRBJ2-1; size: .; D: TRBD1; DNA: TGCGCCAGCAGCTACCAAGGACAGGGCCCAAATGAGCAGTTCTTC; CDR3: CASSYQGQGPNEQFF
V: TRBV7-6; J: TRBJ1-3; size: .; D: .; DNA: TGTGCCAGCAGCTTAGCAGGGGGGGATTTTGGAAACACCATATATTTT; CDR3: CASSLAGGDFGNTIYF
V: TRBV19; J: TRBJ2-1; size: .; D: TRBD2; DNA: TGTGCCAGTAGTATAGGAATGGGACTAGCGGGGGGGCCACGAAGTAAGTCCTACAATGAGCAGTTCTTC; CDR3: CASSIGMGLAGGPRSKSYNEQFF
V: TRBV6-2/TRBV6-3; J: TRBJ2-7; size: .; D: .; DNA: TGTGCCAGCAGTCTGGACTCGTCGAACTACGAGCAGTACTTC; CDR3: CASSLDSSNYEQYF
V: TRBV2; J: TRBJ2-5; size: .; D: .; DNA: TGTGCCAGCAGTGGGAGGACACCTACCATGCAAGAGACCCAGTACTTC; CDR3: CASSGRTPTMQETQYF
V: TRBV4-2; J: TRBJ2-3; size: .; D: .; DNA: TGTGCCAGCAGCCTACTTATGGGAGATACGCAGTATTTT; CDR3: CASSLLMGDTQYF
V: TRBV28; J: TRBJ2-3; size: .; D: .; DNA: TGTGCCAGCAGTTCAGGGACCTTGGATACGCAGTATTTT; CDR3: CASSSGTLDTQYF